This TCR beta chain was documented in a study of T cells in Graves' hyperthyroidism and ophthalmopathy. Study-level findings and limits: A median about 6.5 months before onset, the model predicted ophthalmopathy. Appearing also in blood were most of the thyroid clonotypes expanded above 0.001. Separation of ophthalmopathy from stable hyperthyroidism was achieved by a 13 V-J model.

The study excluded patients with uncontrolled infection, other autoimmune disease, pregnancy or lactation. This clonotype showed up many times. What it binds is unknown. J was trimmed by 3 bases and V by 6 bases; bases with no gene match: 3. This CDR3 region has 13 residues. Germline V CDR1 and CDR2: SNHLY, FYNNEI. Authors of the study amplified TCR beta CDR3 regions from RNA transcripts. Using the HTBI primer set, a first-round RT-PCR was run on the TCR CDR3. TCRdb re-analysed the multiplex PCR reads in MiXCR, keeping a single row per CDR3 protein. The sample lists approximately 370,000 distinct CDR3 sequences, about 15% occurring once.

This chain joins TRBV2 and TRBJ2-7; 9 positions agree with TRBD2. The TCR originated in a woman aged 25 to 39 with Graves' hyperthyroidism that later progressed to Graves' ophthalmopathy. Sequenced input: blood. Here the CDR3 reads CASRTSGFYEQYF. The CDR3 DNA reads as TGTGCCAGCAGGACTAGCGGCTTCTACGAGCAGTACTTC.